This is a list of T cell receptor beta chains from one sample in a study. TCRdb passed the RT-PCR reads through MiXCR, listing each CDR3 protein once. The profile shows about 680,000 distinct CDR3 sequences, approximately 15% of them singletons. The sequencing input was memory CD4+ T cells from blood. These receptors originate from a female donor in good health, serving as a healthy control. The CDR3 runs from the conserved cysteine through the conserved F or W. A D gene is named only where the DNA matches it firmly. A row's size may be missing; if present it is once, few, many or a size class.

j_call clone_size d_call v_call cdr3_nt cdr3_aa
TRBJ1-2 few NA TRBV30 TGTGCCTGGAGTGTAAGGTCAGCTAACTATGGCTACACCTTC CAWSVRSANYGYTF
TRBJ2-7 NA NA TRBV20-1 TGCAGTGCCGGGCCGGGGACCTACGAGCAGTACTTC CSAGPGTYEQYF
TRBJ1-2 NA NA TRBV18 TGTGCCAGCTCACCCCCAGTGACAGGCGGCTATGGCTACACCTTC CASSPPVTGGYGYTF
TRBJ2-7 few TRBD2 TRBV20-1 TGCAGTGCTTGGGACTATACCTACGAGCAGTACTTC CSAWDYTYEQYF
TRBJ2-7 NA NA TRBV20-1 TGCAGTGCTACGGGACCTCGAAGCTCCTACGAGCAGTACTTC CSATGPRSSYEQYF
TRBJ2-5 many NA TRBV6-5 TGTGCCAGCAAACTGGGGCAGGCCCAAGAAACCCAGTACTTC CASKLGQAQETQYF
TRBJ2-1 many NA TRBV12-3/TRBV12-4 TGTGCCAGCAGTTTAGGGTATGAGCAGTTCTTC CASSLGYEQFF
TRBJ2-7 NA NA TRBV6-6 TGTGCCAGCAGTTACTCAATAGGCGAGCAGTACTTC CASSYSIGEQYF
TRBJ1-1 many NA TRBV7-9 TGTGCCAGCGCCGGAGGCTATGGGGCTTTCTTT CASAGGYGAFF
TRBJ1-1 few NA TRBV5-6 TGTGCCAGCAGCTTGTGGCAGGGCTTCACTGAAGCTTTCTTT CASSLWQGFTEAFF
TRBJ1-1 few NA TRBV10-3 TGTGCCATCTCGAGGACAACAAACACTGAAGCTTTCTTT CAISRTTNTEAFF
TRBJ1-6 NA NA TRBV20-1 TGCAGCGCCCCGGGACCGCTTAATTCACCCCTCCACTTT CSAPGPLNSPLHF
TRBJ2-2 NA TRBD1 TRBV4-3 TGCGCCAGCAGCCAAGACGTTAAAGGGACAGGGAGATTAGGTTGGGACACCGGGGAGCTGTTTTTT CASSQDVKGTGRLGWDTGELFF
TRBJ2-2 many TRBD2 TRBV6-5 TGTGCCAGCAGTTCGCGGGAGAGCACCGGGGAGCTGTTTTTT CASSSRESTGELFF
TRBJ2-3 many TRBD2 TRBV5-1 TGCGCCAGCAGCTCCTTGACTAGCGGGAGTATCGGTACAGATACGCAGTATTTT CASSSLTSGSIGTDTQYF
TRBJ1-2 NA NA TRBV18 TGTGCCAGCTCGACGGGACTCAACATGGAGGGCTACACCTTC CASSTGLNMEGYTF
TRBJ2-1 many TRBD2 TRBV4-1 TGCGCCAGCAGCCAAGGAAATATGCTGGCGGGGGGTGAGCAGTTCTTC CASSQGNMLAGGEQFF
TRBJ2-5 NA TRBD2 TRBV7-2 TGTGCCAGCTCCAGAGCGGGAGGCACGGGGGAGACCCAGTACTTC CASSRAGGTGETQYF
TRBJ2-3 many TRBD2 TRBV7-6 TGTGCCAGCAGCCCTGGGGGGGACTACTCCACAGATACGCAGTATTTT CASSPGGDYSTDTQYF
TRBJ2-3 NA TRBD2 TRBV20-1 TGCAGTGCTAGTGTAGTAGCGGGAGTGGATACGCAGTATTTT CSASVVAGVDTQYF
TRBJ1-4 NA NA TRBV20-1 TGCAGTGCTCAAACCGGGGGGGCGGTTGAAAAACTGTTTTTT CSAQTGGAVEKLFF
TRBJ1-6 many NA TRBV27 TGTGCCAGCAGCCCGCACCGGGACAAGAGACCACCCCTCCACTTT CASSPHRDKRPPLHF
TRBJ2-1 NA TRBD2 TRBV11-3 TGTGCCAGCAGCCCTCGACTAGCGGGAAGCCATGAGCAGTTCTTC CASSPRLAGSHEQFF
TRBJ2-5 few TRBD1 TRBV5-1 TGCGCCAGCGGACAACCGGGACAGGGAAAAACCCAGTACTTC CASGQPGQGKTQYF
TRBJ2-7 few TRBD1 TRBV6-2/TRBV6-3 TGTGCCAGCAGTTACGGGACAGGGGATCGCTACGAGCAGTACTTC CASSYGTGDRYEQYF